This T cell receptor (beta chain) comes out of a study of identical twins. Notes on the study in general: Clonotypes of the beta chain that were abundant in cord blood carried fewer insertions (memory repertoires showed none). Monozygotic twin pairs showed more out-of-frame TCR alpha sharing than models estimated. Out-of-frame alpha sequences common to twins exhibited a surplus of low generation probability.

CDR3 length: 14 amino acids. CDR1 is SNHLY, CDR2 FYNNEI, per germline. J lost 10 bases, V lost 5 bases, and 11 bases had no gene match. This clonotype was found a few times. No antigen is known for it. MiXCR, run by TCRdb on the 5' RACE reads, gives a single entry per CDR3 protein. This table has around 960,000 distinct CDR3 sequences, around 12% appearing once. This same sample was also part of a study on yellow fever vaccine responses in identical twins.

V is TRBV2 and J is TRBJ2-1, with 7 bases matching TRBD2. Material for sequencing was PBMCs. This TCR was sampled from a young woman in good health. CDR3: CASSLAGPPAEQFF. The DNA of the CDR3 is TGTGCCAGCAGTTTAGCGGGCCCACCCGCGGAGCAGTTCTTC. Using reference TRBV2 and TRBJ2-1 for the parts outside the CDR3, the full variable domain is EPEVTQTPSHQVTQMGQEVILRCVPISNHLYFYWYRQILGQKVEFLVSFYNNEISEKSEIFDDQFSVERPDGSNFTLKIRSTKLEDSAMYFCASSLAGPPAEQFFGPGTRLTVL.